These T cell receptor beta chains were read from a single sample in a study of neurological immune-mediated disorders. In TCRdb, the 5' RACE reads were re-called with MiXCR into one record per CDR3 protein. The sample yields 50,000 or so distinct CDR3 sequences, under 30% seen once. The sample consisted of PBMCs. All receptors come from a woman aged 70-85 years in good health. Each CDR3 is given with its conserved first and last residue. D genes are given only for firm matches. Size values are once, few and many counts, or a class for expanded clones, and some rows have none.

v_call: TRBV11-2; j_call: TRBJ2-6; clone_size: .; cdr3_length: 17; d_call: .; cdr3_aa: CASSLVGRTLGANVLTF; cdr3_nt: TGTGCCAGCAGCTTAGTAGGGAGGACCTTGGGGGCCAACGTCCTGACTTTC
v_call: TRBV7-9; j_call: TRBJ2-1; clone_size: many; cdr3_length: 17; d_call: TRBD1; cdr3_aa: CASSLDGRGQGSVRQFF; cdr3_nt: TGTGCCAGCAGCTTAGATGGGCGGGGACAGGGTTCGGTTCGGCAGTTCTTC
v_call: TRBV20-1; j_call: TRBJ1-3; clone_size: few; cdr3_length: 16; d_call: TRBD1; cdr3_aa: CSARVIGTAAGNTIYF; cdr3_nt: TGCAGTGCCAGGGTCATCGGGACAGCTGCTGGAAACACCATATATTTT
v_call: TRBV12-3/TRBV12-4; j_call: TRBJ2-6; clone_size: many; cdr3_length: 16; d_call: .; cdr3_aa: CASSSPRNSGANVLTF; cdr3_nt: TGTGCCAGCAGTTCACCAAGAAATTCTGGGGCCAACGTCCTGACTTTC
v_call: TRBV7-2; j_call: TRBJ1-2; clone_size: many; cdr3_length: 15; d_call: .; cdr3_aa: CASSLIRVAPYGYTF; cdr3_nt: TGTGCCAGCAGCTTAATACGGGTGGCCCCCTATGGCTACACCTTC
v_call: TRBV21-1; j_call: TRBJ1-1; clone_size: many; cdr3_length: 18; d_call: .; cdr3_aa: CASSKRRYRGGANTEAFF; cdr3_nt: TGTGCCAGCAGCAAAAGAAGGTACCGGGGGGGCGCCAACACTGAAGCTTTCTTT
v_call: TRBV5-1; j_call: TRBJ2-1; clone_size: many; cdr3_length: 15; d_call: TRBD2; cdr3_aa: CASSFLTGGWNEQFF; cdr3_nt: TGCGCCAGCAGCTTTTTAACGGGAGGGTGGAATGAGCAGTTCTTC
v_call: TRBV5-1; j_call: TRBJ2-1; clone_size: many; cdr3_length: 16; d_call: .; cdr3_aa: CASSTGGTSSYNEQFF; cdr3_nt: TGCGCCAGCAGCACGGGCGGAACAAGCTCCTACAATGAGCAGTTCTTC
v_call: TRBV5-1; j_call: TRBJ2-1; clone_size: many; cdr3_length: 15; d_call: TRBD2; cdr3_aa: CASRRLGTSGDEQFF; cdr3_nt: TGCGCCAGCAGGCGCCTCGGGACTAGCGGTGATGAGCAGTTCTTC
v_call: TRBV7-2; j_call: TRBJ2-2; clone_size: many; cdr3_length: 15; d_call: TRBD2; cdr3_aa: CASSRLAGGVGELFF; cdr3_nt: TGTGCCAGCAGCCGTTTGGCGGGAGGGGTCGGGGAGCTGTTTTTT
v_call: TRBV7-9; j_call: TRBJ1-1; clone_size: once; cdr3_length: 24; d_call: .; cdr3_aa: CASSLWAGGDNEQFFGPGVTEAFF; cdr3_nt: .
v_call: TRBV29-1; j_call: TRBJ2-1; clone_size: many; cdr3_length: 13; d_call: .; cdr3_aa: CSVERARGNEQFF; cdr3_nt: TGCAGCGTTGAACGGGCCAGGGGCAACGAGCAGTTCTTC
v_call: TRBV6-2/TRBV6-3; j_call: TRBJ1-4; clone_size: many; cdr3_length: 15; d_call: .; cdr3_aa: CASSYSGATNEKLFF; cdr3_nt: TGTGCCAGCAGTTACTCGGGGGCAACTAATGAAAAACTGTTTTTT
v_call: TRBV5-5; j_call: TRBJ2-7; clone_size: many; cdr3_length: 13; d_call: .; cdr3_aa: CASSPVNPYEQYF; cdr3_nt: TGTGCCAGCAGCCCCGTGAATCCCTACGAGCAGTACTTC
v_call: TRBV2; j_call: TRBJ2-3; clone_size: few; cdr3_length: 15; d_call: TRBD1; cdr3_aa: CASSGRTGVGDTQYF; cdr3_nt: TGTGCCAGCAGTGGGAGGACAGGGGTTGGAGATACGCAGTATTTT
v_call: TRBV28; j_call: TRBJ2-2; clone_size: .; cdr3_length: 17; d_call: .; cdr3_aa: CASSRGGLGSDTGELFF; cdr3_nt: TGTGCCAGCAGTCGAGGGGGTCTCGGGTCTGACACCGGGGAGCTGTTTTTT
v_call: TRBV12-3/TRBV12-4; j_call: TRBJ2-7; clone_size: many; cdr3_length: 14; d_call: .; cdr3_aa: CASSLGGVAYEQYF; cdr3_nt: TGTGCCAGCAGTTTAGGGGGAGTGGCCTACGAGCAGTACTTC
v_call: TRBV7-6; j_call: TRBJ1-1; clone_size: .; cdr3_length: 13; d_call: .; cdr3_aa: CASSSRVGTEAFF; cdr3_nt: TGTGCCAGCAGCTCCAGGGTCGGCACTGAAGCTTTCTTT
v_call: TRBV6-1; j_call: TRBJ2-7; clone_size: few; cdr3_length: 15; d_call: TRBD1; cdr3_aa: CASRGQATSSYEQYF; cdr3_nt: TGTGCCAGCAGGGGACAGGCGACTAGCTCCTACGAGCAGTACTTC
v_call: TRBV6-4; j_call: TRBJ2-3; clone_size: many; cdr3_length: 17; d_call: TRBD2; cdr3_aa: CASSRTSGILDADTQYF; cdr3_nt: TGTGCCAGCAGCAGGACTAGCGGGATTCTCGACGCAGATACGCAGTATTTT
v_call: TRBV7-3; j_call: TRBJ2-2; clone_size: many; cdr3_length: 15; d_call: .; cdr3_aa: CASSLQPLPTGELFF; cdr3_nt: TGTGCCAGCAGCTTACAGCCCCTTCCCACCGGGGAGCTGTTTTTT
v_call: TRBV12-3/TRBV12-4; j_call: TRBJ2-7; clone_size: many; cdr3_length: 11; d_call: .; cdr3_aa: CASSLFYEQYF; cdr3_nt: TGTGCCAGCAGTTTATTCTACGAGCAGTACTTC
v_call: TRBV5-1; j_call: TRBJ2-3; clone_size: .; cdr3_length: 15; d_call: .; cdr3_aa: CASSIRGGVSDTQYF; cdr3_nt: TGCGCCAGCAGCATTCGTGGGGGCGTCTCCGATACGCAGTATTTT
v_call: TRBV24-1; j_call: TRBJ2-7; clone_size: .; cdr3_length: 13; d_call: .; cdr3_aa: CATSDRTTYEQYF; cdr3_nt: TGTGCCACCAGTGATAGGACAACCTACGAGCAGTACTTC
v_call: TRBV7-9; j_call: TRBJ2-7; clone_size: few; cdr3_length: 14; d_call: TRBD2; cdr3_aa: CASNKAGSTYEQYF; cdr3_nt: TGTGCCAGCAACAAAGCGGGATCCACCTACGAGCAGTACTTC
v_call: TRBV13; j_call: TRBJ2-3; clone_size: few; cdr3_length: 14; d_call: .; cdr3_aa: CASSPLRHTDTQYF; cdr3_nt: TGTGCCAGCAGCCCGCTACGCCACACAGATACGCAGTATTTT
v_call: TRBV5-1; j_call: TRBJ2-5; clone_size: many; cdr3_length: 14; d_call: TRBD2; cdr3_aa: CASSLAGGEETQYF; cdr3_nt: TGCGCCAGCAGTCTAGCGGGAGGGGAAGAGACCCAGTACTTC
v_call: TRBV5-1; j_call: TRBJ2-3; clone_size: many; cdr3_length: 14; d_call: .; cdr3_aa: CASSLELDTDTQYF; cdr3_nt: TGCGCCAGCAGCTTGGAACTAGATACAGATACGCAGTATTTT
v_call: TRBV18; j_call: TRBJ1-1; clone_size: few; cdr3_length: 12; d_call: .; cdr3_aa: CASSQIGAEAFF; cdr3_nt: TGTGCCAGCTCCCAGATTGGCGCTGAAGCTTTCTTT
v_call: TRBV4-3; j_call: TRBJ1-1; clone_size: many; cdr3_length: 17; d_call: .; cdr3_aa: CASSQVAPRGASPEAFF; cdr3_nt: TGCGCCAGCAGCCAAGTCGCCCCCAGGGGCGCTTCCCCTGAAGCTTTCTTT
v_call: TRBV4-2; j_call: TRBJ1-4; clone_size: many; cdr3_length: 19; d_call: TRBD1; cdr3_aa: CASSQEGMRGPSTNEKLFF; cdr3_nt: TGTGCCAGCAGCCAAGAAGGAATGAGGGGGCCCTCAACTAATGAAAAACTGTTTTTT
v_call: TRBV28; j_call: TRBJ2-1; clone_size: many; cdr3_length: 12; d_call: .; cdr3_aa: CASTRVGGEQFF; cdr3_nt: TGTGCCAGCACTCGGGTCGGCGGTGAGCAGTTCTTC
v_call: TRBV2; j_call: TRBJ1-1; clone_size: many; cdr3_length: 15; d_call: TRBD1; cdr3_aa: CASSARTGGNTEAFF; cdr3_nt: TGTGCCAGCAGTGCAAGGACAGGGGGTAACACTGAAGCTTTCTTT
v_call: TRBV20-1; j_call: TRBJ2-4; clone_size: .; cdr3_length: 11; d_call: .; cdr3_aa: CSAGYGNIQYF; cdr3_nt: TGCAGTGCAGGGTATGGAAACATTCAGTACTTC
v_call: TRBV10-3; j_call: TRBJ2-3; clone_size: .; cdr3_length: 12; d_call: .; cdr3_aa: CAIGQRTDTQYF; cdr3_nt: TGTGCCATCGGACAGAGGACAGATACGCAGTATTTT
v_call: TRBV29-1; j_call: TRBJ1-4; clone_size: few; cdr3_length: 13; d_call: .; cdr3_aa: CSATDTFGEKLFF; cdr3_nt: TGCAGCGCCACGGACACCTTTGGCGAAAAACTGTTTTTT
v_call: TRBV7-6; j_call: TRBJ2-3; clone_size: few; cdr3_length: 15; d_call: .; cdr3_aa: CASSRGTRLVDTQYF; cdr3_nt: TGTGCCAGCAGTCGCGGGACGCGCCTTGTGGATACGCAGTATTTT
v_call: TRBV11-1; j_call: TRBJ2-3; clone_size: many; cdr3_length: 14; d_call: .; cdr3_aa: CASSWGAAGDTQYF; cdr3_nt: TGTGCCAGCAGCTGGGGGGCCGCGGGAGATACGCAGTATTTT
v_call: TRBV12-3/TRBV12-4; j_call: TRBJ1-2; clone_size: many; cdr3_length: 13; d_call: .; cdr3_aa: CASSPGRYYGYTF; cdr3_nt: TGTGCCAGCAGCCCGGGACGGTACTATGGCTACACCTTC